What follows describes a single T cell receptor (beta chain). This sample stems from a study of blood T cell repertoires in COVID-19. Study-level information: The cDNA or gDNA used as material had been derived from T cells, B-cell-depleted T cells, or PBMCs.

Per the study methods: Cell counts per sample came from amplifying reference gene primers. Method: immunoSEQ multiplex PCR; TCRdb's copy keeps in-frame clones and lacks some. V and J calls and clone size come straight from that table; D and trimming were deduced from the DNA. In the table there are under 250,000 clones, roughly nine tenths of which are singletons. Allocation to cohorts depended on clinical history reported by the participants. V dropped 1 base and J dropped 6; count of bases not matched to a gene: 7. Germline V gene sequence: CDR1 LNHNV, CDR2 YYDKDF (reference sequence). The CDR3 extends over 15 amino acids.

The clonotype originates from a woman aged 25-40 years with acute COVID-19. The chain uses TRBV15 and TRBJ2-7; 9 nucleotides match TRBD1. The sequenced sample was PBMCs or T cells enriched from blood (not recorded which). CDR3 in DNA: TGTGCCACCAGCAGAGTCCGGACAGGGGTGGTCGAGCAGTACTTC. Protein: CATSRVRTGVVEQYF.